The present entry profiles one T cell receptor (beta chain) with its context. The data derive from a study of control samples from healthy donors and cancer patients. The CDR3 sequence is 15 residues long. The ends were cut back, 1 base at V and 0 bases at J, with 7 bases in the middle. Germline lookup yields CDR1 MNHEY and CDR2 SMNVEV (reference sequence). Assay: immunoSEQ multiplex PCR; the TCRdb copy retains only in-frame clones and omits some. Counted here are about 100,000 clones, roughly 90% occurring once; the ten biggest clones make up approximately 20%. This receptor was identified in a woman aged 45-59 years in good health. Sequencing was carried out using blood. The rearrangement uses TRBV27 and TRBJ1-5, with D unresolved. CDR3 protein: CASSLFQTSNQPQHF. The CDR3 bases are TGTGCCAGCAGTTTATTTCAAACTAGCAATCAGCCCCAGCATTTT.